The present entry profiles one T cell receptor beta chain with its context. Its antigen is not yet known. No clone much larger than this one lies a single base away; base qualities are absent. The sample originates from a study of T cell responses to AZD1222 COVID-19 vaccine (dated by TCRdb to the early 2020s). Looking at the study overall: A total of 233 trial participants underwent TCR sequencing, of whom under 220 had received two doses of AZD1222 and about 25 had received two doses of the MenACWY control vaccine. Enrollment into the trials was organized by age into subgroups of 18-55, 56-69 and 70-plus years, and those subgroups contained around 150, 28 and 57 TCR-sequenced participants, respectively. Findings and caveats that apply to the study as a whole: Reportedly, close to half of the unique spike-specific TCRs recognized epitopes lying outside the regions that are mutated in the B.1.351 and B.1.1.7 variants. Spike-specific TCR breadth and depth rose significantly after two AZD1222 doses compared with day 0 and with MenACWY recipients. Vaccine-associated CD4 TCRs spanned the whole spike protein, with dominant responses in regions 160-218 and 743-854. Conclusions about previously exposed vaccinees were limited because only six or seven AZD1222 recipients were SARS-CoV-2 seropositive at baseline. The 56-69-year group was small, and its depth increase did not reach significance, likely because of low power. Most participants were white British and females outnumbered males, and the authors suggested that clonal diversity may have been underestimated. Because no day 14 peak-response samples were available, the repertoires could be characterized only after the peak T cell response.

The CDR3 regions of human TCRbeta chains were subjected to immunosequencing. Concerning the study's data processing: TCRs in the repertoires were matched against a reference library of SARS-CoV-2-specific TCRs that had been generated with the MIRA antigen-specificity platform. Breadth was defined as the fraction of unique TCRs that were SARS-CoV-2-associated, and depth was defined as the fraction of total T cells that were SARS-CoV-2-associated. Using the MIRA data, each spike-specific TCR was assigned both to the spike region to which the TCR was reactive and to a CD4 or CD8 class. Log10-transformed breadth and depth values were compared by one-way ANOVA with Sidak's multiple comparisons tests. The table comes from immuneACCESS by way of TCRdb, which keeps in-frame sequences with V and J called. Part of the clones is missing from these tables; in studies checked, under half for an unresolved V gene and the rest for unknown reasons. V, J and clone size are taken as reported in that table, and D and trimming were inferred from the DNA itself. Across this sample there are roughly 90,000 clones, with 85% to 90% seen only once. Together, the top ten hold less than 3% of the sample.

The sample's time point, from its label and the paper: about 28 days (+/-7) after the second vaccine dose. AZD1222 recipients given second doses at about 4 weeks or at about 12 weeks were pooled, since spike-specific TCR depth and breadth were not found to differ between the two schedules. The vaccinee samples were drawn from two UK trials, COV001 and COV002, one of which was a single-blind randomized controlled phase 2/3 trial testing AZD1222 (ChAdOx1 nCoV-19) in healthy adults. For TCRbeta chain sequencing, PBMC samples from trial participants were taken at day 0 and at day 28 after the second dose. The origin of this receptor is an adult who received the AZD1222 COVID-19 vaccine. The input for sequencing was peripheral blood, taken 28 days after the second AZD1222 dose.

The DNA is TGTGCCAGCAGCCGAGCGGGAGCCCACGAGCAGTACTTC. Its translation reads: CASSRAGAHEQYF. The receptor chain draws on TRBV7-8 and TRBJ2-7; TRBD2 lines up with 8 middle nucleotides. V loses 5 bases at its end and J loses 5 bases; junction bases beyond the gene matches: 5. The cysteine opens and the phenylalanine closes a CDR3 of 13 amino acids. This entry keeps only the CDR3 DNA: 39 bases, framed from base 1. CDR1 and CDR2 are read off the germline V gene as SGHVS and FQNEAQ.